This T cell receptor (beta chain) was retrieved from a study of regulatory T cells in long-lasting Graves disease (dated by TCRdb to the early 2020s). Some background on the complete study: Newly diagnosed Graves' disease patients had taken antithyroid drugs for less than 3 months. The study took place in China and was registered as a clinical trial. A total of roughly 35 samples were covered by TCR sequencing, comprising 13 persistent and about 20 newly diagnosed Graves' disease patients. This study used TCR sequencing and RNA sequencing of peripheral blood to compare persistent Graves' disease patients against newly diagnosed Graves' disease patients.

Receptor amplification or capture employed multiplex PCR. The sample was run on an Illumina HiSeq 4000. iRepertoire HTBI primers and Arm-PCR amplification of CDR3 regions were used to construct TCR beta libraries. PCR products were gel purified before sequencing. The study's processing was this. A total of roughly 58 TRBV and under 15 TRBJ segments were identified across samples and were used for gene usage analysis of CDR3 amino acid clonotypes. Filtered high-quality paired reads were merged into contigs using COPE and FqMerger. Contigs were aligned with BLAST to IMGT TRBV, TRBD and TRBJ reference genes, and CDR3 was defined per IMGT. Any clonotype with a frequency above 0.1% was counted as a highly expanded clone. Shannon entropy was used to measure repertoire diversity, and the Gini coefficient was used to measure V-J evenness. A clonotype found in more than one individual was treated as public. Through fastp at Q25 and MiXCR, TCRdb rebuilt clones from the public reads, retaining in-frame beta chains. Identical CDR3 protein sequences are pooled into one entry, listed with their most common genes and DNA. TCRdb's processing, not the authors', yielded these V and J calls. For this sample the table gives fewer than 450,000 distinct CDR3 sequences, of which over 12% were detected only once. The ten largest clones add up to about 7.6% of the sample.

In the case of this clonotype: What this receptor recognizes is not known. Base qualities were left out, and no much larger clone turns up one base away.

From its cysteine to its phenylalanine, the CDR3 spans 17 amino acids. CDR3 DNA only is kept here, 51 bases in frame from base 1. Cut back by 2 bases and 3 bases, the V and J ends lie 17 bases apart. The germline V gene encodes CDR1 MNHEY and CDR2 SVGAGI. The intended sense of this specimen's time point label: newly diagnosed GD, antithyroid drugs for less than 3 months. For both TCR sequencing and RNA sequencing, RNA was extracted from PBMCs using TRIzol. The diagnosis of Graves' disease followed American Thyroid Association guidelines. Patients were recruited from an endocrinology department in Xi'an, China. Each patient gave approximately 8.8 milliliters of peripheral blood, collected in an EDTA anticoagulant tube. Ficoll Paque Plus density gradient separation was used to isolate PBMCs, and no additional T cell sorting was done. An Agilent 2100 Bioanalyzer and agarose gel were used to check RNA quality, and a NanoDrop 2000 was used to measure RNA concentration.

The paper's findings and limits, for the study overall: Sequencing and analysis were restricted to the TCR beta chain. The authors noted that the small sample size was a limitation that may lower accuracy. A larger number of public clonotypes was shared among persistent patients (more than 2,500) than among newly diagnosed patients (roughly 930). Compared with newly diagnosed patients, patients with persistent Graves' disease had lower TCR Shannon entropy and fewer highly expanded clones, which suggests clonal expansion. Preferential use of TRBV28, TRBJ1-2 and TRBJ2-5 was observed in persistent disease, whereas TRBV20-1 and TRBJ2-1 were favored in newly diagnosed disease. Because the primary lesion, thyroid tissue, could not be accessed, the study looked at peripheral blood alone.

These sequences were also reported in another study, on T cells in Graves' hyperthyroidism and ophthalmopathy. Reported in the second study: A patient counted as having stable Graves' hyperthyroidism if no progression to ophthalmopathy occurred over 18 months of follow-up. Hyperthyroidism patients were aged 18 to 65 years and newly diagnosed, with disease duration of less than 2 months. Patients with uncontrolled infections, other autoimmune diseases, pregnancy or lactation were excluded. Diagnoses were based on clinical symptoms, serum thyroxine and TRAb, thyroid ultrasound and orbital computed tomography. A first-round RT-PCR of the TCR CDR3 used the HTBI primer set with the Qiagen OneStep RT-PCR kit. Most expanded thyroid clonotypes (frequency above 0.001) were also found in blood, which suggests that blood repertoires may mirror thyroid immune responses. A model built on a 13 V-J signature distinguished ophthalmopathy from stable hyperthyroidism, reaching around 88% sensitivity and around 81% specificity in cross-validation and 80%/75% in testing. In validation, progression to ophthalmopathy was predicted by the model with roughly 71% sensitivity and roughly 76% specificity, a median of roughly six months before onset. To identify distinguishing TCR V-J signatures, a discovery cohort of around 100 patients was used, comprising 43 with Graves' ophthalmopathy and about 59 with stable Graves' hyperthyroidism. Prospective prediction of ophthalmopathy was tested in an independent validation cohort consisting of roughly 19 hyperthyroidism patients and some 16 patients who later progressed to ophthalmopathy. For training and testing, the 95 to 100 patients in the discovery cohort were randomly divided in a 7:3 ratio. In addition, the study compared T-cell repertoires in thyroid tissue and in blood from six Graves' hyperthyroidism patients. Once sampling was done, hyperthyroidism patients were given methimazole at a starting dose of 30 mg daily, whereas ophthalmopathy patients were given high-dose intravenous methylprednisolone. The libraries were constructed in a second round of multiplex PCR and then size-selected and purified. Libraries were sequenced paired-end with 100 bp reads on an Illumina HiSeq2000. SOAPnuke was used to process the raw data, throwing out any read that contained adapters or uncalled bases, had a mean Phred below 15, or lacked an exact constant-primer or identifier match. High-quality paired reads were merged with COPE v1.2.5, and unique nucleotide sequences were defined as clonotypes. Clonotypes were aligned to IMGT TRBV, TRBD and TRBJ reference segments using MiTCR v1.1. Only V-J combinations with frequency above 0.0001, covering 99.2% of repertoires, were analysed. The TCS score was defined as the ratio of F50 (clonal expansion) to E x V (chaos), calculated using BLOSUM62-based TCRdist between CDR3 peptides within each V-J. Welch's t-statistics and random forest reduced 514 V-J features to fewer than 15, which were used in a naive Bayes classifier (R e1071). Sample size was not statistically predetermined, and blinding of investigators to group allocation was not performed. According to the paper, TCR Vbeta CDR3 sequencing was carried out on 120 to 150 peripheral blood samples, which came from 40 to 45 ophthalmopathy, around 74 hyperthyroidism and around 17 progressor patients.

The sequence came from a woman between 40 and 55 years old with Graves disease. Donor details come from another sample of the same person, matched by shared clones. The chain was built from TRBV6-5 and TRBJ1-5, and possibly TRBD1, on 5 matching bases. Sequencing used peripheral blood mononuclear cells (PBMCs), obtained at new diagnosis, from a patient treated with antithyroid drugs. The CDR3 sequence is CASSYRTRLAVNQPQHF. The sequence in DNA is TGTGCCAGCAGTTACAGGACAAGGTTGGCAGTCAATCAGCCCCAGCATTTT.